Below, 23 T cell receptor beta chains from the same sample are listed, as sequenced in a study of cytomegalovirus exposure and HLA in healthy donors. The PCR used 60 Vbeta and 13 Jbeta primers. Sequenced by immunoSEQ multiplex PCR; TCRdb stores in-frame clones only, minus some. The sample spans about 25,000 clones; the ten largest clones claim approximately 15%. Sequencing used PBMCs. Receptors originate from a male donor in good health and CMV-seropositive.

The CDR3 region is CASRHPGQYNEKLFF. DNA for the CDR3: TGTGCCAGTAGACATCCGGGACAGTATAATGAAAAACTGTTTTTT. This rearrangement joins TRBV19 to TRBJ1-4, with TRBD1 matching 7 bases. Germline V gene data show CDR1 as LNHDA and CDR2 as SQIVND (reference sequence). V dropped 6 bases and J dropped 4; count of bases not matched to a gene: 8. The CDR3 runs to 15 residues.

The chain uses TRBV9 and TRBJ1-1, with D possibly being TRBD1 (5 bases). The germline V gene has CDR1 SGDLS and CDR2 YYNGEE. The CDR3 totals 15 residues. V lost 4 bases to trimming and J lost 0 bases, with 13 bases between them. DNA of the CDR3: TGTGCCAGCAGCTCGTGGGGGGTAATGAACACTGAAGCTTTCTTT. Protein sequence: CASSSWGVMNTEAFF.

The CDR3 region has the DNA TGCGCCAGCAGCCAAGATCGGTCTAGCGGGTACACAGATACGCAGTATTTT. It is translated as CASSQDRSSGYTDTQYF. This chain joins TRBV4-3 and TRBJ2-3; TRBD2 agrees at 8 bases. V lost 0 bases, J lost 2 bases, and 7 bases stayed unmatched. The germline V gene encodes CDR1 LGHNA and CDR2 YSLEER. This CDR3 contains 17 residues.

The chain links TRBV15 to TRBJ2-5, with a tentative D call TRBD2 (5 bases). The germline V gene has CDR1 LNHNV and CDR2 YYDKDF (reference sequence). The CDR3 runs 15 residues. V gave up 0 bases and J gave up 1 base, with 9 bases separating them. The CDR3 coding sequence is TGTGCCACCAGCAGAGATCGGGGAATCCAAGAGACCCAGTACTTC. Its translation is CATSRDRGIQETQYF.

V usage is TRBV28 and J usage is TRBJ2-7; a weak D match, TRBD2 (5 bases). There are 12 residues in the CDR3. Deletions cut 11 bases from V and 3 bases from J, with 14 bases between. The V gene's germline CDR1 is MDHEN and CDR2 SYDVKM. Here the CDR3 DNA reads TGTGCCGCCGGAGGATGGGTCTACGAGCAGTACTTC. This translates into CAAGGWVYEQYF.

This chain links TRBV9 with TRBJ1-2; possibly TRBD1 for D (6 bases). The CDR3 totals 15 residues. Deletions cut 0 bases from V and 6 bases from J, with 15 bases between. Per the germline V gene, CDR1 is SGDLS and CDR2 is YYNGEE. As DNA, the CDR3 is TGTGCCAGCAGCGTAGATGGGGGGGGCTTGGATGGCTACACCTTC. It codes for CASSVDGGGLDGYTF.

This rearrangement joins TRBV27 to TRBJ2-7; 10 bases map to TRBD1. The CDR3 runs 14 residues. After removal of 6 bases from V and 3 bases from J, the junction contained 5 bases not matched to a gene. The germline V gene encodes CDR1 MNHEY and CDR2 SMNVEV (reference sequence). In DNA form, the CDR3 reads TGTGCCAGCAGCAGGCGGACAGGGGGCTACGAGCAGTACTTC. Translated, it gives CASSRRTGGYEQYF.

The V call is TRBV28, the J call TRBJ1-2; 8 bases align to TRBD1. Trimming took 3 bases from V and 0 from J; bases not matched to a gene: 3. The CDR3 spans 15 residues. Germline CDR1 reads MDHEN; CDR2 reads SYDVKM. As DNA, the CDR3 is TGTGCCAGCAGTTTCGGACAGGGAGCTAACTATGGCTACACCTTC. This encodes CASSFGQGANYGYTF.

The V call is TRBV7-9, the J call TRBJ1-1, with D maybe TRBD1 (6 bases). This CDR3 is 14 amino acids long. Trimming removed 5 bases at V and 1 base at J, with 11 bases between. The germline V gene has CDR1 SEHNR and CDR2 FQNEAQ (reference sequence). In nucleotides, the CDR3 is TGTGCCAGCAGCCTGGACAGTCCGAACACTGAAGCTTTCTTT. Translated, it gives CASSLDSPNTEAFF.

Here the CDR3 reads CASSSRLAGGTDTQYF. The CDR3 DNA is TGTGCCAGCAGCTCCCGACTAGCCGGAGGGACAGATACGCAGTATTTT. The gene calls are TRBV7-9 and TRBJ2-3; 7 nucleotides agree with TRBD2. Germline loops: CDR1 SEHNR, CDR2 FQNEAQ (reference sequence). J lost 3 bases, V lost 4 bases, and 10 bases had no gene match. The CDR3 length is 16 residues.

The chain joins TRBV11-3 to TRBJ2-1; 10 bases match TRBD1. From germline, CDR1 is SGHNT and CDR2 YENEEA. The CDR3 extends over 16 amino acids. Losses at the gene ends were 4 bases for V and 5 bases for J; bases not matched to a gene: 8. CDR3 sequence reads: CASSSRDRGSDNEQFF. In nucleotides, the CDR3 is TGTGCCAGCAGCTCTCGGGACAGGGGATCCGACAATGAGCAGTTCTTC.

The chain combines TRBV7-2 with TRBJ2-4; 9 nucleotides align to TRBD2. CDR3 length: 14 residues. Germline V CDR1 and CDR2: SGHTA, FQGNSA. J was trimmed by 7 bases and V by 2 bases; bases with no gene match: 3. The chain's CDR3 is CASSLKAGGNIQYF. CDR3 DNA: TGTGCCAGCAGCTTAAAAGCGGGAGGCAACATTCAGTACTTC. The full variable domain, rest sourced from reference TRBV7-2 and TRBJ2-4, is GAGVSQSPSNKVTEKGKDVELRCDPISGHTALYWYRQSLGQGLEFLIYFQGNSAPDKSGLPSDRFSAERTGGSVSTLTIQRTQQEDSAVYLCASSLKAGGNIQYFGAGTRLSVL.

The CDR3 nucleotides read TGTGCCAGCAGCAAGGGGTGGGATAGAGCCGGGGAGCTGTTTTTT. Translation: CASSKGWDRAGELFF. V gene TRBV6-5 combines with J gene TRBJ2-2; TRBD1 is a possible D gene (5 bases). The CDR3 runs to 15 residues. Per the germline V gene, CDR1 is MNHEY and CDR2 is SVGAGI. The germline V and J ends were trimmed by 6 bases and 6 bases, with 17 bases remaining between them.

V gene TRBV18 combines with J gene TRBJ1-1; D call uncertain. Deletions cut 5 bases from V and 0 bases from J, with 10 bases between. Germline values: CDR1 KGHSH, CDR2 LQKENI. This CDR3 spans 14 amino acids. Here the CDR3 reads CASSTGVLNTEAFF. Written as DNA, the CDR3 is TGTGCCAGCTCAACCGGTGTCTTGAACACTGAAGCTTTCTTT.

J is TRBJ2-7 and V is TRBV19; 10 bases are a match to TRBD2. Germline V CDR1 and CDR2: LNHDA, SQIVND (reference sequence). The CDR3 has 13 residues. With 6 bases clipped from V and 7 bases from J, the junction kept 6 bases outside the gene matches. The CDR3 reads CASSDSGRREQYF. CDR3 coding DNA: TGTGCCAGTAGCGATAGCGGGAGGCGTGAGCAGTACTTC.

The V call is TRBV28, the J call TRBJ1-5; TRBD1 is a possible D gene (5 bases). From germline, CDR1 is MDHEN and CDR2 SYDVKM. Trimming removed 6 bases at V and 3 bases at J, with 6 bases between. The CDR3 totals 12 residues. The CDR3 spells CASRQVNQPQHF. The CDR3 bases are TGTGCCAGCAGACAGGTCAATCAGCCCCAGCATTTT.

The rearrangement links TRBV25-1 to TRBJ1-1; TRBD1 aligns across 8 bases. There are 13 residues in the CDR3. Trimming at V came to 5 bases and at J to 5 bases, leaving 4 bases not matched to a gene. Germline CDR1 MGHDK, CDR2 SYGVNS. Here the CDR3 reads CASSWTGSTEAFF. For the CDR3, the DNA is TGTGCCAGCAGTTGGACAGGGTCGACTGAAGCTTTCTTT.

The chain is built from TRBV28 and TRBJ1-6; 7 nucleotides line up with TRBD1. Germline lookup yields CDR1 MDHEN and CDR2 SYDVKM. This CDR3 contains 15 residues. Germline trimming cut 5 bases from V and 5 bases from J; bases unmatched to any gene: 6. The CDR3 loop reads CASSLIDRDNSPLHF. CDR3 nucleotides: TGTGCCAGCAGTCTTATCGACAGGGATAATTCACCCCTCCACTTT.

This clone is called medium-sized based on its frequency. The chain is built from TRBV4-3 and TRBJ1-1, with a weak D call TRBD1 (6 bases). The V end was cut by 4 bases, the J end by 4 bases, with 10 bases between. The germline V gene has CDR1 LGHNA and CDR2 YSLEER. The CDR3 runs to 13 residues. Written as DNA, the CDR3 is TGCGCCAGCAGCCGAGTACAGGGCACTGAAGCTTTCTTT. Protein sequence: CASSRVQGTEAFF.

The V call is TRBV6-1, the J call TRBJ1-1, with 9 positions matching TRBD1. CDR1 MNHNS and CDR2 SASEGT come from the germline V gene. Trimming removed 6 bases from V and 3 bases from J; junction bases left unmatched: 5. The CDR3 has 14 residues. CDR3 in amino acids: CASRAGQGHTEAFF. CDR3 DNA: TGTGCCAGCAGGGCGGGACAGGGTCACACTGAAGCTTTCTTT.

The chain links TRBV28 to TRBJ2-7; 8 bases agree with TRBD1. The CDR3 runs to 13 residues. V lost 8 bases to trimming and J lost 5 bases; unmatched junction nucleotides: 8. Germline loops: CDR1 MDHEN, CDR2 SYDVKM. The CDR3 is CASLDRGLDEQYF. The CDR3 nucleotides are TGTGCCAGCTTAGACAGGGGTCTTGACGAGCAGTACTTC.

The chain combines TRBV4-3 with TRBJ2-1; 7 nucleotides align to TRBD1. V dropped 1 base and J dropped 2; count of bases not matched to a gene: 2. This CDR3 has 15 residues. Per germline, CDR1 LGHNA and CDR2 YSLEER. The CDR3 DNA follows: TGCGCCAGCAGCCAAGTGGGGACAGCCTACAATGAGCAGTTCTTC. Its protein is CASSQVGTAYNEQFF.

With respect to this clone: At one boundary the junction diverges from the germline segment, which might be a read error. The chain carries TRBV6-1 and TRBJ1-1, with TRBD1 matching 7 bases. Germline CDR1 MNHNS, CDR2 SASEGT. The CDR3 contains 11 residues. The DNA of the CDR3 is TGTGCCAGCTTCAACACTTCGACAGGGACTTTT. It is translated as CASFNTSTGTF.